This entry features one TCR beta chain sequence. What it recognizes is unknown. These data come from a study of identical twins. Study-wide results and caveats: Partly confounded zero-insertion analyses could result from invariant MAIT and iNKT cells.

Template switching supplied a universal primer site; unique molecular identifiers were carried on the cDNA. One entry per CDR3 protein, called by TCRdb with MiXCR from the 5' RACE reads. The sample shows around 530,000 distinct CDR3 sequences, roughly 15% of them seen only once. This CDR3 is 16 amino acids long. CDR1 and CDR2 from the germline V gene are LGHDT and YNNKEL (reference sequence). V lost 1 base and J lost 0, with 12 bases in between. This same sample was also taken into another study, of yellow fever vaccine responses in identical twins. As that study records: Vaccine T cell responses of twins reportedly seemed partly convergent and partly personalized.

The sample was CD4+ T cells sorted from blood. The genes are TRBV3-1 and TRBJ1-2; unclear D gene. The source of this sequence is a woman aged 18 to 35 in good health. CDR3 DNA sequence: TGTGCCAGCAGCCAAGCAGGTACACAAGCTAACTATGGCTACACCTTC. Translation: CASSQAGTQANYGYTF.